This TCR beta chain was recovered during a study of blood T cell repertoires in COVID-19. Trimming removed 6 bases from V and 10 bases from J; junction bases left unmatched: 10. CDR3 length equals 13 residues. Sequencing used immunoSEQ multiplex PCR; TCRdb keeps in-frame clones, though not all of them. This table has about 130,000 clones, approximately 85% appearing once. This TCR was sampled from an elderly woman with acute or convalescent COVID-19. This chain joins TRBV12-3 or TRBV12-4 and TRBJ1-1; 8 bases align to TRBD1. The sample comprised peripheral blood. CDR3: CASSSGQGLTAFF. In nucleotides, the CDR3 is TGTGCCAGCAGCTCCGGACAGGGTTTAACAGCTTTCTTT.